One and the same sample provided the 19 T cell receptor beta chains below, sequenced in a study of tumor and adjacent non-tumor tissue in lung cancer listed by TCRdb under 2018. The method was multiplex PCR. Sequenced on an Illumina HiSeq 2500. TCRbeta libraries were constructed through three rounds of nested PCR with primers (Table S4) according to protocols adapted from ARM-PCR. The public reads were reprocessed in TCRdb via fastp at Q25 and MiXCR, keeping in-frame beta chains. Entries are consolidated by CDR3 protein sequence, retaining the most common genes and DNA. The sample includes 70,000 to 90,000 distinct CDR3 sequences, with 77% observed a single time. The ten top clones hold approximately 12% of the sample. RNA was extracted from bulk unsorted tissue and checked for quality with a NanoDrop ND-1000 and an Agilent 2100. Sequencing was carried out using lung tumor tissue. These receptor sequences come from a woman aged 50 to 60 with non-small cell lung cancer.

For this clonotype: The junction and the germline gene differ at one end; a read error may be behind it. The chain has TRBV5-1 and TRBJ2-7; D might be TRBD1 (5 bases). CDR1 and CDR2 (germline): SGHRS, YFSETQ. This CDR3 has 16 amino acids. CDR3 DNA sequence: TGCGCCAGCAGCTTCTCGGTTGGGGCACCCTCCGACGAGCAGTACTTC. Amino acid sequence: CASSFSVGAPSDEQYF.

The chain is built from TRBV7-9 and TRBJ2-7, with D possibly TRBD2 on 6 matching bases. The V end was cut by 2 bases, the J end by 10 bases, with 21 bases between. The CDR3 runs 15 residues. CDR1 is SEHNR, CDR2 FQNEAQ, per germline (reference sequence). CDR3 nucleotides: TGTGCCAGCAGCTTACTGTTTGCGGGAAACGGCGAACAGTACTTC. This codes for CASSLLFAGNGEQYF.

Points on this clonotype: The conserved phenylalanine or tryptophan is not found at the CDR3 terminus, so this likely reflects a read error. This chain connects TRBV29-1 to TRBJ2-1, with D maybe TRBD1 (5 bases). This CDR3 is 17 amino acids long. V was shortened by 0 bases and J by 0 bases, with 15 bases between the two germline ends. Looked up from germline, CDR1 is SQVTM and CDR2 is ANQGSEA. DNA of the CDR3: TGCAGCGTTGAAGATCTATGGGGCTGGAGCTCCTACAATGAGCAGTTCCTC. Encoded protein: CSVEDLWGWSSYNEQFL.

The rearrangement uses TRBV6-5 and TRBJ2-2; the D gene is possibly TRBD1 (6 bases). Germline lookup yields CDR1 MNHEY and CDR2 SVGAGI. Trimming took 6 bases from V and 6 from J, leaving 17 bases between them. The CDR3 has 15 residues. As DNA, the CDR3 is TGTGCCAGCAGAATGGGGGCTACGATCTCCGGGGAGCTGTTTTTT. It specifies CASRMGATISGELFF.

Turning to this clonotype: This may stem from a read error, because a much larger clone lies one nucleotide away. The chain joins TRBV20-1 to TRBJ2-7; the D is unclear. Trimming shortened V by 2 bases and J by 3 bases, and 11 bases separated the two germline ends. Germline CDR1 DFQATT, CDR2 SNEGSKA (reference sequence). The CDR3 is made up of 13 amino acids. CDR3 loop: CSARYTTGYEQYF. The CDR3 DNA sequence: TGCAGTGCTAGATATACCACTGGCTACGAGCAGTACTTC.

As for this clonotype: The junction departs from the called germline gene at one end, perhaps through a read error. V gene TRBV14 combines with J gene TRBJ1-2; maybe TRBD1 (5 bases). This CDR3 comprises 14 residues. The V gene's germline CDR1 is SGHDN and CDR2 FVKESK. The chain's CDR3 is CACSQIGVNHGYTF. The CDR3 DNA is TGTGCCTGCAGCCAAATAGGGGTTAACCATGGCTACACCTTC.

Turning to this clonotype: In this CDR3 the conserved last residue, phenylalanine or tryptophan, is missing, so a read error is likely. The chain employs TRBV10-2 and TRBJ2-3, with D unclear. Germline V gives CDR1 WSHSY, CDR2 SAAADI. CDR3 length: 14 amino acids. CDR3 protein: CARSGISPTDTQYS. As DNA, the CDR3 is TGCGCCAGAAGTGGGATAAGTCCCACAGATACGCAGTATTCT.

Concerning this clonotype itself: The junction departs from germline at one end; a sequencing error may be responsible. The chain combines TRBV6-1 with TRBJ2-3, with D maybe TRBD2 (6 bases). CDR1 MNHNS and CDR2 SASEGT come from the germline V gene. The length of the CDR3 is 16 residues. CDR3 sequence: CASIETLAEGRDTQCF. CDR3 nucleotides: TGTGCCAGCATTGAGACCTTAGCGGAAGGGCGCGATACGCAGTGTTTT.

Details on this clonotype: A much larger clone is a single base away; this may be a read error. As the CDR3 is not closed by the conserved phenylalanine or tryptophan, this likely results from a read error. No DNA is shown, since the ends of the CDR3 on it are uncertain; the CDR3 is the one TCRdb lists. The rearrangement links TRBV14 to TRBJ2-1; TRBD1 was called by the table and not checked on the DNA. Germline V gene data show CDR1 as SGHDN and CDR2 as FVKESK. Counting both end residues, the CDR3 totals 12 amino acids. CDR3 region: CASSLDRIRGFL.

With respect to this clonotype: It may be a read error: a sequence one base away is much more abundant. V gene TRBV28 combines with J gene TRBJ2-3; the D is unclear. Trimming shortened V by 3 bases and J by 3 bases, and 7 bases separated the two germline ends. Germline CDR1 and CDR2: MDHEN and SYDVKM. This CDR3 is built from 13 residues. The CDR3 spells CASSLGWTDTQYF. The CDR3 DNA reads TGTGCCAGCAGTTTGGGATGGACAGATACGCAGTATTTT.

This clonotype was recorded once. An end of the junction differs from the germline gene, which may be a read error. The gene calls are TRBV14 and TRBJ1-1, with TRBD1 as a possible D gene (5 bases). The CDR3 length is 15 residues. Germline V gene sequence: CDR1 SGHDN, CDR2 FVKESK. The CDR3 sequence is CASNFRARANSEAFF. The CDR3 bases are TGCGCAAGTAATTTCCGGGCCAGGGCGAACAGTGAAGCTTTCTTT.

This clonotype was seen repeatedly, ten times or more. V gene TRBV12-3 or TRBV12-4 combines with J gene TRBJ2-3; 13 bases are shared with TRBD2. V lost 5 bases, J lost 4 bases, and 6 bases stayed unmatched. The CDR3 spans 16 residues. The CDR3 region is CASSLGLAGVSDTQYF. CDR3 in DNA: TGTGCCAGCAGTCTAGGACTAGCGGGAGTGTCAGATACGCAGTATTTT.

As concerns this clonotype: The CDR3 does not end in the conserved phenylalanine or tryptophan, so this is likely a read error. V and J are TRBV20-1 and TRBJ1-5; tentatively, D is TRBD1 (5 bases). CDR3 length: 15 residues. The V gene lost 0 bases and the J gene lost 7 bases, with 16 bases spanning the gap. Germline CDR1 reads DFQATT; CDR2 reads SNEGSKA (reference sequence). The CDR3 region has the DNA TGCAGTGCTAGAGAAGCCGGAGAGGGGAACCAGCCCCAGCATTCT. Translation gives CSAREAGEGNQPQHS.

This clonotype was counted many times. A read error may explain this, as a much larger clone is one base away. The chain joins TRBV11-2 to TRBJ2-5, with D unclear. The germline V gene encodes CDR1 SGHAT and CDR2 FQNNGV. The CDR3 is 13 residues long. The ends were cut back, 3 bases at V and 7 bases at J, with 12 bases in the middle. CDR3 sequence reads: CASSFAGEGTQYF. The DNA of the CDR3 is TGTGCCAGCAGCTTTGCTGGGGAAGGGACCCAGTACTTC.

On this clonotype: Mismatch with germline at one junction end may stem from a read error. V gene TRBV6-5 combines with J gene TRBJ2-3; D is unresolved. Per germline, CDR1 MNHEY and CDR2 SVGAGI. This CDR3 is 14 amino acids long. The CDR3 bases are TGCGCCAGCAGTTACTCGAGAATGCCAAATACGCAGTATTTT. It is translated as CASSYSRMPNTQYF.

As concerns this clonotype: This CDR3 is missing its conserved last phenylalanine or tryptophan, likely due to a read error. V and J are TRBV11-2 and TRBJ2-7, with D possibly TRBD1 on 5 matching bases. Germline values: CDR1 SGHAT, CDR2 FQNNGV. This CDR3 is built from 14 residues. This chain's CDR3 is CANSLTDTAYEQYL. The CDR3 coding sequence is TGTGCTAACAGCCTGACGGACACTGCCTACGAGCAGTACCTC.

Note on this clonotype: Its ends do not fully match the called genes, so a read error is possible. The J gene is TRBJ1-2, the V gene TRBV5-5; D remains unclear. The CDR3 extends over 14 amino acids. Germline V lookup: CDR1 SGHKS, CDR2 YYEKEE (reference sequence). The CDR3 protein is CVSSRNGRASDYTF. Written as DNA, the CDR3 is TGTGTCAGCAGCCGAAACGGACGGGCTTCGGACTATACCTTC.

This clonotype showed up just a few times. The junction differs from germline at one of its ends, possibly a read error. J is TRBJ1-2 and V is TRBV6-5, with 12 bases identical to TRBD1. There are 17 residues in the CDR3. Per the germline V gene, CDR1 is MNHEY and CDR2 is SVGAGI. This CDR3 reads CASSGGQGASDFNGYTF. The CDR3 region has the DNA TGTGCCAGCAGTGGGGGACAGGGGGCGTCCGATTTCAATGGCTACACGTTC.

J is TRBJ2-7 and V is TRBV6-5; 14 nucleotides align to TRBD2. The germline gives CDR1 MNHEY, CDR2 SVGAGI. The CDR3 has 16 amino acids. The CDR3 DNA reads TGTGATAGCACTGGGACTAGCGGGAGTAGGGGTTACGAGCAGTACTTC. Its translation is CDSTGTSGSRGYEQYF.